This is a list of T cell receptor beta chains from one sample in a study of shared T cell receptors in the human thymus. Repertoires were generated with immunoSEQ multiplex PCR, while TCRdb's copy carries only in-frame clones and drops some. Here the sample spans roughly 550,000 clones, 70% to 80% being singletons. These data also formed part of another study, on human thymus T cells.

The sequencing sample was made of thymocytes. The receptor set was obtained from a boy in the first two years of life with a congenital heart defect. Each CDR3 is given with its conserved first and last residue. A D gene is named only where the DNA matches it firmly. The listing skips clone size in some rows; elsewhere it reads once, few, many or a size class.

j_call clone_size v_call d_call cdr3_aa cdr3_nt
TRBJ2-7 few TRBV19 - CASSLRFPSYEQYF TGTGCCAGTAGTCTCCGGTTCCCCTCCTACGAGCAGTACTTC
TRBJ1-5 - TRBV27 - CASMASGGRGNQPQHF TGTGCCAGCATGGCGTCGGGTGGCCGAGGCAATCAGCCCCAGCATTTT
TRBJ2-1 - TRBV5-1 - CASSSPGGTYNEQFF TGCGCCAGCAGCTCCCCCGGGGGAACCTACAATGAGCAGTTCTTC
TRBJ1-1 - TRBV7-9 - CASSLAPVGGDTEAFF TGTGCCAGCAGCTTAGCGCCAGTAGGGGGGGACACTGAAGCTTTCTTT
TRBJ2-1 - TRBV4-2 TRBD2 CASSQVLLAEGGEQFF TGTGCCAGCAGCCAAGTCCTACTAGCGGAGGGGGGTGAGCAGTTCTTC
TRBJ2-7 - TRBV2 TRBD1 CASRAGAGGRDYEQYF TGTGCCAGCAGGGCCGGGGCAGGGGGCCGTGACTACGAGCAGTACTTC
TRBJ2-7 - TRBV25-1 TRBD2 CASSGSGRASGEQYF TGTGCCAGCAGTGGTAGCGGGAGGGCCTCTGGGGAGCAGTACTTC
TRBJ2-7 few TRBV6-5 TRBD2 CASSLPSGNEQYF TGTGCCAGCAGTCTACCTAGCGGGAACGAGCAGTACTTC
TRBJ1-2 - TRBV7-2 - CASSPQDGAYGYTF TGTGCCAGCAGCCCCCAAGACGGAGCCTATGGCTACACCTTC
TRBJ2-2 - TRBV18 - CASSPPPGPPGELFF TGTGCCAGCTCACCACCTCCAGGCCCTCCCGGGGAGCTGTTTTTT
TRBJ2-2 few TRBV7-3 TRBD2 CASSPRTTGLAGVQNTGELFF TGTGCCAGCAGCCCCCGGACGACAGGACTAGCGGGAGTACAGAACACCGGGGAGCTGTTTTTT
TRBJ1-1 - TRBV7-4 - CASSLSGPNTEAFF TGTGCCAGCAGCTTGTCGGGTCCGAACACTGAAGCTTTCTTT
TRBJ1-2 - TRBV2 - CASSEGRANYGYTF TGTGCCAGCAGTGAGGGCAGGGCTAACTATGGCTACACCTTC
TRBJ2-2 - TRBV11-1 - CASTLLPNTGELFF TGTGCCAGCACCTTACTCCCGAACACCGGGGAGCTGTTTTTT
TRBJ2-7 once TRBV7-2 TRBD1 CASSLEGAGGKDYEQYF TGTGCCAGCAGCTTAGAGGGGGCAGGGGGCAAAGACTACGAGCAGTACTTC
TRBJ1-6 few TRBV4-1 TRBD1 CASSQDRGPSYNSPLHF TGCGCCAGCAGCCAGGACAGGGGCCCCTCCTATAATTCACCCCTCCACTTT
TRBJ1-2 - TRBV7-9 - CASSPIVSPGSNYGYTF TGTGCCAGCAGCCCCATTGTAAGCCCTGGTTCTAACTATGGCTACACCTTC
TRBJ2-1 once TRBV4-3 - CASSQVRTRRQGLANNEQFF TGCGCCAGCAGCCAAGTGAGGACCCGACGTCAGGGGCTAGCCAACAATGAGCAGTTCTTC
TRBJ1-2 - TRBV6-4 TRBD1 CASSLTGGNGYTF TGTGCCAGCAGTCTGACAGGGGGTAATGGCTACACCTTC
TRBJ1-2 - TRBV7-8 - CASSLGGSYGYTF TGTGCCAGCAGCTTAGGGGGCAGCTATGGCTACACCTTC
TRBJ2-1 once TRBV10-1 TRBD2 CASSDRTSGRPREQFF TGCGCCAGCAGTGACCGGACTAGCGGGAGGCCAAGAGAGCAGTTCTTC
TRBJ1-2 - TRBV7-9 - CASSLEQNYGYTF TGTGCCAGCAGCTTAGAACAGAACTATGGCTACACCTTC
TRBJ1-1 - TRBV2 TRBD1 CASSERGTAVMNTEAFF TGTGCCAGCAGTGAACGGGGGACAGCCGTTATGAACACTGAAGCTTTCTTT
TRBJ1-5 once TRBV10-3 - CAIRRTAHQPQHF TGTGCCATCAGAAGGACAGCTCATCAGCCCCAGCATTTT
TRBJ2-7 - TRBV19 - CASSIDQFYEQYF TGTGCCAGTAGTATAGATCAATTTTACGAGCAGTACTTC
TRBJ1-5 - TRBV5-1 - CASSLEKFGNPPSNQPQHF TGCGCCAGCAGCTTGGAAAAGTTCGGGAACCCACCTAGCAATCAGCCCCAGCATTTT
TRBJ2-7 - TRBV11-3 TRBD2 CASSLGLAVYEQYF TGTGCCAGCAGCTTAGGGCTAGCGGTCTACGAGCAGTACTTC
TRBJ1-2 - TRBV7-4 TRBD1 CASSPTPGQGGPRYGYTF TGTGCCAGCAGCCCCACTCCGGGACAGGGAGGGCCTAGATATGGCTACACCTTC
TRBJ2-1 - TRBV7-9 - CASSFREPYNEQFF TGTGCCAGCAGCTTTCGGGAGCCTTACAATGAGCAGTTCTTC
TRBJ1-3 - TRBV10-3 - CAISEDRPGNTIYF TGTGCCATCAGTGAGGACAGGCCTGGAAACACCATATATTTT
TRBJ2-5 - TRBV5-6 TRBD2 CASSIRTSGSLQETQYF TGTGCCAGCAGCATCCGGACTAGCGGGAGCCTCCAAGAGACCCAGTACTTC
TRBJ1-1 - TRBV5-4 - CASSVNGTGGPGSEAFF TGTGCCAGCAGCGTAAACGGAACAGGAGGACCCGGGAGTGAAGCTTTCTTT
TRBJ2-2 - TRBV11-1 - CASSLAGGDTGELFF TGTGCCAGCAGCTTAGCGGGGGGTGACACCGGGGAGCTGTTTTTT
TRBJ2-1 - TRBV30 TRBD2 CAGLDRDYPMGEQFF TGTGCCGGACTAGATCGGGACTACCCTATGGGTGAGCAGTTCTTC
TRBJ2-1 - TRBV4-3 - CASSQDQPGTDYNEQFF TGCGCCAGCAGCCAAGATCAGCCCGGGACTGATTACAATGAGCAGTTCTTC
TRBJ1-3 - TRBV6-6 TRBD1 CASSSLRGHGGNTIYF TGTGCCAGCAGTTCGCTGAGGGGGCACGGTGGAAACACCATATATTTT
TRBJ1-5 - TRBV27 TRBD1 CASRLSGQGIGQPQHF TGTGCCAGCCGCCTCTCGGGACAGGGGATTGGTCAGCCCCAGCATTTT
TRBJ2-1 - TRBV27 TRBD2 CASNDLAGDNEQFF TGTGCCAGCAATGACTTAGCGGGGGACAATGAGCAGTTCTTC
TRBJ2-6 few TRBV19 TRBD1 CASSMGYRDRGPGANVLTF TGTGCCAGTAGTATGGGGTACCGGGACAGGGGGCCTGGGGCCAACGTCCTGACTTTC
TRBJ2-5 - TRBV4-2 - CASSQTPVLGSQYF TGTGCCAGCAGCCAAACCCCGGTGTTGGGCTCCCAGTACTTC
TRBJ2-7 - TRBV11-3 - CASSLLRGHEQYF TGTGCCAGCAGCTTACTCAGGGGACACGAGCAGTACTTC
TRBJ1-5 - TRBV27 - CASSLDSNQPQHF TGTGCCAGCAGTTTGGACAGTAATCAGCCCCAGCATTTT
TRBJ2-7 - TRBV21-1 - CASRIAVSYEQYF TGTGCCAGCAGAATAGCGGTTAGCTACGAGCAGTACTTC
TRBJ2-7 - TRBV30 TRBD2 CAWSPGTSGSGSYEQYF TGTGCCTGGAGCCCCGGGACTAGCGGCTCCGGGTCCTACGAGCAGTACTTC
TRBJ1-4 - TRBV7-6 - CASSNNSGTGYEKLFF TGTGCCAGCAGCAACAATTCCGGGACTGGATATGAAAAACTGTTTTTT
TRBJ2-1 once TRBV4-3 TRBD2 CASSQDSGLAAYNEQFF TGCGCCAGCAGCCAAGATTCGGGACTAGCTGCCTACAATGAGCAGTTCTTC
TRBJ2-2 - TRBV11-2 - CASSLTRITGELFF TGTGCCAGCAGCTTAACGCGGATCACCGGGGAGCTGTTTTTT